This is a list of T cell receptor beta chains from one sample in a study of cytomegalovirus exposure and HLA in healthy donors. Data came from immunoSEQ multiplex PCR; TCRdb stores just in-frame clones and leaves some out. The sample has about 170,000 clones; around three quarters are singletons. The specimen was PBMCs. The receptors stem from a woman aged 45-65 years in good health and CMV-seronegative. Each CDR3 is given with its conserved first and last residue. D genes are given only for firm matches. Some rows have no size entry. The others give once, few or many, or a class for an expanded clone.

d_gene	abundance	v_gene	j_gene	CDR3aa	CDR3nt
.	.	TRBV5-1	TRBJ2-7	CASSWDTNYEQYF	TGCGCCAGCAGCTGGGACACCAACTACGAGCAGTACTTC
.	few	TRBV4-1	TRBJ2-2	CASSQDRSANTGELFF	TGCGCCAGCAGCCAAGACAGATCCGCGAACACCGGGGAGCTGTTTTTT
.	.	TRBV7-6	TRBJ1-3	CASSTRDTSGNTIYF	TGTGCCAGCAGCACGAGGGACACCTCTGGAAACACCATATATTTT
.	.	TRBV7-9	TRBJ1-5	CASSPWAGDNQPQHF	TGTGCCAGCAGCCCCTGGGCAGGGGACAATCAGCCCCAGCATTTT
.	.	TRBV5-6	TRBJ2-3	CASSWAADTQYF	TGTGCCAGCAGCTGGGCAGCAGATACGCAGTATTTT
TRBD1	.	TRBV11-2	TRBJ1-2	CASSPDRGYGYTF	TGTGCCAGCAGCCCGGACAGGGGGTATGGCTACACCTTC
.	.	TRBV5-5	TRBJ1-1	CASSFPGPLGGLNTEAFF	TGTGCCAGCAGCTTCCCCGGGCCCCTAGGAGGGTTGAACACTGAAGCTTTCTTT
TRBD1	.	TRBV11-2	TRBJ1-4	CASSPRTGPNEKLFF	TGTGCCAGCAGCCCCCGGACAGGGCCTAATGAAAAACTGTTTTTT
.	.	TRBV11-2	TRBJ2-3	CASSLAQTQDTQYF	TGTGCCAGCAGCTTAGCCCAGACACAAGATACGCAGTATTTT
TRBD1	.	TRBV4-2	TRBJ2-1	CASSQEGTGGYNEQFF	TGTGCCAGCAGCCAAGAAGGAACAGGGGGCTACAATGAGCAGTTCTTC